This entry is about one T cell receptor (beta chain). The sample originates from a study of blood T cells in healthy people across ages. CDR3 size: 16 residues. The germline V gene has CDR1 SGDLS and CDR2 YYNGEE. V shed 0 bases and J shed 0 bases, with 10 bases lying between them. Next came a second PCR, run for roughly 6 to 11 cycles, which used a sample-barcoded 5' primer along with a J-beta primer mix. Unique molecular identifiers of 12 random nucleotides labeled each cDNA. TCRdb redid the calling of the 5' RACE reads with MiXCR, one entry per CDR3 protein. Here the sample spans 710,000 or so distinct CDR3 sequences, approximately 22% being singletons. Total RNA was extracted at no less than 6 micrograms per sample.

The sequence was obtained from an older man in good health. The sample was blood. The V and J genes are TRBV9 and TRBJ1-3; D not resolved. The CDR3 sequence is CASSVGSGGSGNTIYF. The CDR3 nucleotides read TGTGCCAGCAGCGTAGGAAGTGGAGGCTCTGGAAACACCATATATTTT.